This T cell receptor (beta chain) is drawn from a study of cytomegalovirus exposure and HLA in healthy donors (dated by TCRdb to the late 2010s). The study in broad terms: An earlier analysis of approximately 590 of the donors reported approximately 290 Gb of sequence data and 100 million to 130 million unique TCR beta sequences from about 200 million T cells. Among 398 genotyped donors of the cohort, an average of approximately 240,000 unique TCR beta nucleotide sequences was sequenced per donor, of which about 19% were non-productive. The number of typed donors differed by locus: roughly 629-630 for A, B, C, DRB1 and DQB1; approximately 540 for DQA1; 606 for DPA1; and roughly 490 for DPB1. In addition to the first cohort of 666 subjects, a separate validation cohort of approximately 130 different subjects was used. The later analysis used no new phenotypic data to find candidate immune exposures, relying instead on TCR beta sequences and their occurrence across donors. A later genetic analysis used genome-wide SNP genotypes for about 60% of the roughly 670 donors, treating that subset as a discovery cohort. Donor age, sex, ethnicity and CMV serostatus were compiled alongside the repertoire data. A handful of DR-DQ haplotypes were treated as single units for association and clustering because of strong linkage in the cohort. Among the roughly 400 genotyped donors, under 90% belonged to the genetic ancestry cluster associated with self-reported Caucasian donors. Using immunosequencing, the study profiled T cell repertoires from 500 to 800 subjects and related those repertoires to cytomegalovirus serostatus. The study aimed to test whether signatures of past pathogen exposure could be identified by cataloging public T cell receptors. An early release covering some 640 HLA-typed donors comprised about 300 gigabases of sequencing data and some 79 million unique TCR sequences. Every repertoire in the discovery cohort had been generated on one and the same sequencing platform. The study combined high-throughput TCR immunosequencing, statistical association of individual TCRs with disease status, and machine learning to predict cytomegalovirus infection status. In an earlier analysis of about 590 of the donors, high-throughput TCR beta sequencing was used to judge whether each TCR beta V gene segment behaved as functional or pseudogenic. In a later analysis, previously published TCR beta repertoires from 600 to 850 donors were re-analyzed and high-resolution HLA genotyping was added so that TCR occurrence patterns could be studied. Class I and class II HLA loci were covered by the typing at four-digit resolution. General conclusions and limits of the study: In a later analysis, several top co-occurrence clusters were reported to appear linked to parvovirus B19, influenza, CMV and Epstein-Barr virus. Because the 87-base-pair reads could not distinguish some IMGT-functional V segments, including TRBV6-2 and TRBV6-3, those segments were excluded. Most TCR sequences were observed very rarely across donors, whereas some public TCRs were present in many individuals. HLA typing was unavailable for some donors at each locus, so association tests used only the typed subset. According to a later genetic analysis, donors in an Asian-associated ancestry cluster had fewer N-insertions in productive TCRs than the approximately 670-donor mean. In a later analysis, most CMV-associated TCR beta chains were found to appear HLA-restricted, with HLA associations seemingly driven largely by CMV exposure. The study gave a list of around 170 TCR beta chains associated with cytomegalovirus. In vitro tests confirmed that a few of the cytomegalovirus-associated TCR beta chains recognize cytomegalovirus antigens. Strong co-occurrence of HLA alleles, especially DR and DQ, made assigning TCR associations to individual alleles difficult. The earlier analysis of approximately 540 of the donors excluded roughly 16 rarely observed V segments, including chromosome 9 orphons, because counts were too low. At a false discovery rate of 0.05, a later analysis linked some 18,000 TCR beta sequences to specific HLA alleles. Presence/absence analyses assumed roughly uniform sequencing depth across donors, an assumption that may not hold. Broadly in line with IMGT annotations, most TCR beta V segments showed up in productive rearrangements about 87% or about 30% of the time in an earlier analysis of 450 to 600 of the donors. CMV serostatus was the only immune exposure information available for the cohort. Compared with equally common non-associated chains, HLA-associated TCR beta chains in a later analysis were more clonally expanded and had lower generation probabilities. In both the original and validation cohorts, the classifier was reported to diagnose cytomegalovirus status with high specificity and sensitivity. A further reported finding was that TCR beta sequences accurately predicted the HLA-A and HLA-B alleles for most subjects in the first cohort. Correlated functional status among segregating V segments might be attributable to linkage disequilibrium, but an unknown experimental factor could not be ruled out. According to the authors, the approach could potentially be generalized to other disease states and immunological phenotypes. This cohort had only TCR beta chains sequenced, and the lack of alpha or paired-chain data limited which features could be detected. The sequencing pipeline was judged likely to have produced a cluster of highly shared sequence variants as a technical artifact. A later analysis found that TCR association rates varied across HLA loci, with DRB1 alleles showing the most associated TCRs and HLA-C alleles the fewest. A later genetic analysis associated a missense DCLRE1C variant with V-gene and J-gene trimming of TCR beta chains, and an independent cohort replicated the association.

The CDR3 runs 13 residues from the cysteine to the phenylalanine. Of the read, only the CDR3 DNA is kept; its 39 bases are in frame from base 1. The germline V gene specifies SGHRS as CDR1 and YFSETQ as CDR2. The V end loses 6 bases and the J end loses 6 bases, and a stretch of 12 bases separates them. Libraries were made using the immunoSEQ multiplex PCR assay. A mixture of 60 forward primers for TCR Vbeta segments and 13 reverse primers for TCR Jbeta segments was used in the multiplex PCR. Amplification of the CDR3 region of rearranged TCR beta genes was performed with a multiplex PCR assay on genomic DNA. The amplified TCR beta libraries were sequenced on the Illumina HiSeq System as 87-base-pair reads. Under the source paper's analysis protocol: In a later analysis, tens of millions of unique TCR beta chains were counted across the 650 to 750 repertoires, and roughly 11 million of these chains were shared by at least two donors. A nearest-neighbor algorithm error-corrected the raw reads and collapsed the reads into unique sequences, merging closely related sequences to remove PCR and sequencing errors. CDR3 sequences were aligned to IMGT reference sequences to assign V, D and J gene segments. For a sequence to be retained, at least a six-nucleotide match to both a V gene segment and a J gene segment was required. A rearrangement was called productive if the CDR3 had no stop codons and remained in frame with V and J, and every other rearrangement was called non-productive. Following IMGT convention, CDR3 was defined as the stretch from the second conserved V-encoded cysteine up to the conserved J-encoded phenylalanine. In an earlier analysis of 550 to 650 of the donors, sequences lacking an unambiguous match to a single V gene segment were excluded. An earlier analysis of 587 of the donors called V segments functional above 56.7% productive rearrangements and segregating when the between-donor standard deviation exceeded 5%. To diagnose cytomegalovirus status from the catalog of TCR beta chain sequences, a statistical classification framework was built. A later analysis assigned V and J genes by comparing TCR nucleotide sequences with IMGT/GENE-DB human TR gene sequences. A later analysis assigned CDR3 sequences and most-parsimonious VDJ recombination scenarios with the TCRdist pipeline. In a later analysis, every TCR beta chain was defined by the combination of its CDR3 amino acid sequence and its V-gene family, and reads without a unique V-gene family were dropped. A later analysis removed 592 highly shared, low-generation-probability nucleotide sequences to deal with suspected cross-contamination and a sequencing artifact. For each public chain, a later analysis derived a clonal expansion index from normalized ranks of inferred template counts within each repertoire. Generation probabilities in a later analysis came from a VDJ recombination model fitted to out-of-frame rearrangements, and those results were checked against IGoR. Hypergeometric tests were used in a later analysis to score TCR-TCR, TCR-HLA and TCR-CMV co-occurrence, with a repertoire-size bias correction applied to the TCR pairs. False discovery rates were estimated in a later analysis by permuting HLA or CMV assignments 20 times. In a later analysis, co-occurring TCRs were grouped using DBSCAN, and TCRdist sequence similarity was added for clustering within HLA-allele-positive subsets. Co-occurrence clustering excluded repertoires with fewer than 30,000 or more than 120,000 public chains, plus five with anomalous nucleotide sharing. TCRdb stores this immuneACCESS table with in-frame sequences only. Part of the clones is absent; in the studies checked, under half of the shortfall reflects unresolved V genes, and no reason is known for the rest. Clonal size and the V and J genes are those of that table, whereas D and trimming came from the DNA. This sample lists about 120,000 clones; 77% were detected once. The ten biggest clones cover over 9.5% of the sample.

About this clone itself: This clone's antigen is unknown. Nothing much larger sits one base from this clone, and base qualities are not available.

In total, approximately 610 healthy bone marrow donors made up the cohort. All cohort members were sampled while nominally healthy, although unrecorded immune exposures were likely present. The donor was CMV seropositive and belonged to the group of around 300 seropositive cohort members. Each donor provided a peripheral blood sample, and peripheral blood mononuclear cells were used for TCR beta sequencing. Genomic DNA extraction from the blood cell samples was performed with the Qiagen DNeasy Blood Extraction Kit. Sequencing used PBMCs. Recombination connected TRBV5-1 to TRBJ2-2, with the D gene not clear enough to name. This receptor was taken from a man in his forties or fifties in good health and CMV-seropositive. The DNA sequence is given as TGCGCCAGCACCTTCTTGGAGCCCGGGGAGCTGTTTTTT. Translated, it reads CASTFLEPGELFF.